Described below is a single T cell receptor beta chain sequence and its context. The sample originates from a study of T cells in Graves' hyperthyroidism and ophthalmopathy. Germline CDR1 and CDR2: SGHTA and FQGNSA. The CDR3 length is 12 residues. Trimming cost V 2 bases and J 2 bases, with 4 bases left between them. TCR beta CDR3 region amplification was performed from RNA transcripts. An initial round of RT-PCR targeting the TCR CDR3 relied on the HTBI primer set. TCRdb redid the calling of the multiplex PCR reads with MiXCR, one entry per CDR3 protein. The table includes around 300,000 distinct CDR3 sequences, around 20% detected once.

This sequence joins TRBV7-2 and TRBJ2-7; D call uncertain. The sample was blood. This receptor was identified in a man aged 50 to 59 with Graves' ophthalmopathy. The CDR3 coding sequence is TGTGCCAGCAGCTTATGGGCCTACGAGCAGTACTTC. Encoded protein: CASSLWAYEQYF.